Presented here are 7 T cell receptor beta chains from one specimen sequenced in a study of neurological immune-mediated disorders. TCRdb independently ran MiXCR on the 5' RACE reads; one entry per CDR3 protein. The sample holds 85,000 to 110,000 distinct CDR3 sequences, approximately 10% seen once. Time point denoted: longitudinal time-point 3. The material sequenced was PBMCs. These receptors were obtained from a female donor with HTLV-1-associated myelopathy (HAM/TSP).

This clonotype has at least ten counts. The V and J genes are TRBV12-3 or TRBV12-4 and TRBJ2-3; no reliable D call. The CDR3 contains 13 residues. V was pared by 6 bases and J by 0 bases, with 7 bases between. The CDR3 DNA reads as TGTGCCAGCAGCCCTCATAGCACAGATACGCAGTATTTT. As protein: CASSPHSTDTQYF.

This clonotype was picked up many times. The V call is TRBV20-1, the J call TRBJ1-6; D gene uncertain. The CDR3 sequence is 12 residues long. Trimming left V 6 bases short and J 8 bases short, with 11 bases between. Germline CDR1 is DFQATT and CDR2 is SNEGSKA (reference sequence). The CDR3 sequence: CSARTADSPLHF. The CDR3 region has the DNA TGCAGTGCGCGGACGGCCGATTCACCCCTCCACTTT.

This clonotype has at least ten counts. This chain links TRBV6-6 with TRBJ2-7; D tentatively reads TRBD1 or TRBD2 (7 bases each). The CDR3 covers 15 residues. The V gene's germline CDR1 is MNHNY and CDR2 SVGAGI (reference sequence). V shed 6 bases and J shed 4 bases, with 19 bases lying between them. CDR3: CASRYKQGREYEQYF. The CDR3 DNA is TGTGCCAGCAGATACAAACAGGGGAGGGAATACGAGCAGTACTTC.

To note about this clonotype: A much larger clone sits a single nucleotide away, making a read error possible. The gene calls are TRBV7-3 and TRBJ1-1; no firm D call. Germline CDR1 is SGHTA and CDR2 is FQGTGA. V was cut by 2 bases and J by 5 bases, with 18 bases left in between. CDR3 length: 16 amino acids. CDR3 DNA: TGTGCCAGCAGCTTATCAAAATACTGGGTGGGGACTGAAGCTTTCTTT. This codes for CASSLSKYWVGTEAFF.

Many counts were recorded for this clonotype. The chain couples TRBV20-1 to TRBJ2-7, with D perhaps matching TRBD1 (6 bases). V was trimmed by 5 bases and J by 2 bases, leaving 16 bases between them. The CDR3 runs to 14 residues. Germline lookup yields CDR1 DFQATT and CDR2 SNEGSKA (reference sequence). The CDR3 DNA reads as TGCAGTGCTGTGGACAGCTCAGGTCCCTACGAGCAGTACTTC. This codes for CSAVDSSGPYEQYF.

This clonotype was observed a handful of times. The chain employs TRBV5-1 and TRBJ2-7; TRBD2 agrees at 7 bases. The CDR3 spans 13 residues. Germline trimming cut 0 bases from V and 9 bases from J; bases unmatched to any gene: 6. Germline V gene sequence: CDR1 SGHRS, CDR2 YFSETQ. The CDR3 DNA reads as TGCGCCAGCAGCTTGGCTCCTCCTAGCGGGCAGTACTTC. It codes for CASSLAPPSGQYF.

This clonotype was observed at least ten times. The CDR3 bases are TGTGCCAGCAGCCAAGGAGGACAGGGGCATCAGCCCCAGCATTTT. Amino acids: CASSQGGQGHQPQHF. The chain uses TRBV14 and TRBJ1-5; 9 bases are a match to TRBD1. Losses at the gene ends were 1 base for V and 5 bases for J; bases not matched to a gene: 3. Per the germline V gene, CDR1 is SGHDN and CDR2 is FVKESK. This CDR3 contains 15 residues.